This T cell receptor (beta chain) was identified during a study of response to subunit inactivated influenza vaccine (dated by TCRdb to the late 2010s). For context, the study as a whole: Deep quantitative T cell receptor repertoire profiling was used in the study to track responses to a trivalent subunit inactivated influenza vaccine. The full study reports these points: It was suggested by the authors that each seasonal influenza vaccination may recruit only a limited number of new T cells.

Libraries came from RT-PCR. Sequencing used an Illumina HiSeq 2500. TCRdb itself trimmed the public reads at Q25 with fastp, ran MiXCR and retained productive beta chains. Rows are unified per CDR3 protein, each entry keeping the most common DNA and genes. The table for this sample lists more than 250,000 distinct CDR3 sequences; 20% to 25% of them were counted only once. 10% of the sample lies in the top ten. The germline ends are 11 bases apart after V is trimmed by 8 bases and J by 0 bases. CDR1 SGHTA and CDR2 FQGTGA are derived from the germline V gene. The CDR3 runs 14 amino acids, cysteine and phenylalanine included. Only the CDR3 DNA stays, 42 bases, in frame from base 1. Comments on this clonotype: Its antigen remains undetermined. Within one base of it there is no much larger clone, and no base qualities were kept.

The chain couples TRBV7-3 to TRBJ2-1; no D gene is confidently identified. Sample: PBMCs from blood, taken less than 22 months after vaccination. The source is a man aged 50 to 69 who received an inactivated influenza vaccine. Donor details come from another sample of the same person, matched by shared clones. The CDR3 protein: CASSNLPSYNEQFF. The DNA reads as follows: TGTGCCAGCTCCAACTTACCCTCCTACAATGAGCAGTTCTTC.